This record concerns one T cell receptor beta chain sequence. What this receptor recognizes is not known. There are no base qualities to consult, and no much larger clone falls within one base. TCRbeta CDR3 regions were amplified from genomic DNA using the immunoSEQ Assay, a bias-controlled multiplex PCR. Per the original workflow: The number of nucleated cells in each sample was estimated by amplification of reference gene primers within the assay. To quantify the absolute abundance of each unique TCRbeta CDR3 rearrangement, sequence reads were collapsed and filtered. For each sample, productive Simpson clonality was calculated as the square root of Simpson's diversity index across productive rearrangements. This immuneACCESS table, as held by TCRdb, lists in-frame sequences with V and J called but not all clones. Of the missing ones, under half trace to an unresolved V gene in checked studies; the others have no known cause. V, J and clone size were drawn from that table, and D and trimming were deduced from the DNA. The table for this sample lists 200,000 to 250,000 clones; 70% to 90% of them were counted only once. Clones ranked in the top ten supply about 1% of the sample.

The entry originates in a study of blood T cell repertoires in COVID-19 (dated by TCRdb to about 2020). For the study in its entirety: Samples from collaborators originated in the United States, Italy and Spain and spanned both the acute and convalescent phases of COVID-19. Subjects who had been exposed to COVID-19, were actively infected with it, or had recovered from it provided the deeply sampled blood TCRbeta repertoires that made up the dataset. The repertoires were released in a freely available public database intended as a resource for research on the immune response to SARS-CoV-2. The prospective study material was composed of cDNA or gDNA derived from T cells, B-cell-depleted T cells, or PBMCs. Nearly every sample came with metadata listing a de-identified subject ID, COVID-19 status, age in years and sex. Samples came from the ongoing ImmuneRACE study (first 160 participants) plus 1,254 subjects from 6 global collaborators. Where available, HLA class I and class II types were obtained from metadata supplied by the sample provider rather than from assay-based typing.

Here is what the overall study found, with its caveats: The amount of clinical and demographic metadata varied by source and participant and was provided uncurated.

Participants in the prospective study were enrolled through a virtual design, were aged about 18 to 90 years, and lived in some 24 United States geographic areas. In the prospective study, participants were assigned to cohorts based on the clinical history participants reported in a screening survey and a study questionnaire. A participant counted as exposed if, within 2 weeks of entering the study, that participant had been in contact with someone who had a PCR-confirmed or clinician-diagnosed COVID-19 case. Mobile phlebotomists in the prospective study collected whole blood, serum and a nasopharyngeal or oropharyngeal swab from every participant. Over an approximately 2-month period, participants in the prospective study had the option of providing additional blood draws and questionnaires. Blood samples from the prospective study were shipped frozen or at room temperature prior to DNA extraction.

The sequencing input was PBMCs or T cells enriched from blood (not recorded which). The clonotype originates from a man between 50 and 59 years old who had been exposed to COVID-19.

The CDR3 protein: CASSGASSTDTQYF. The DNA sequence follows: TGTGCCAGCAGTGGGGCAAGCAGCACAGATACGCAGTATTTT. The chain is made from TRBV2 and TRBJ2-3; there is no confident call for the D gene. Including the terminal cysteine and phenylalanine, the CDR3 comprises 14 residues. The sequence is cut down to CDR3 DNA, 42 bases in frame from base 1. The germline V gene supplies CDR1 SNHLY and CDR2 FYNNEI. V loses 4 bases, J loses 0 bases, and the germline ends lie 8 bases apart.